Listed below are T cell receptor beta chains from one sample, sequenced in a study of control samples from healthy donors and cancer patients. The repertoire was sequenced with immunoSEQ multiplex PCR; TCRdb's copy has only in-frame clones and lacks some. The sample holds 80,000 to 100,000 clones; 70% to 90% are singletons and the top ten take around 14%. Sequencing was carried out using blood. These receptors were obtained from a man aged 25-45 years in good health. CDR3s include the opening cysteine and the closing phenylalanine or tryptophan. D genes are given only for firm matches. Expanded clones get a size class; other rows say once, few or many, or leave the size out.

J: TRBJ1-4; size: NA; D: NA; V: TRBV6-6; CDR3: CASRLATNEKLFF; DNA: TGTGCCAGCCGGCTAGCAACTAATGAAAAACTGTTTTTT
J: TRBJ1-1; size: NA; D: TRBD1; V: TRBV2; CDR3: CASSELGQANTEAFF; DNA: TGTGCCAGCAGTGAATTAGGACAGGCGAACACTGAAGCTTTCTTT
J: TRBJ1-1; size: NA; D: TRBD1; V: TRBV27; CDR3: CASKRTGANTEAFF; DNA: TGTGCCAGCAAGAGAACAGGGGCGAACACTGAAGCTTTCTTT
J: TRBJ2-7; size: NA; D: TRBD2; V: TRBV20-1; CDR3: CSASWTSGTYEQYF; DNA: TGCAGTGCTAGTTGGACTAGCGGGACCTACGAGCAGTACTTC
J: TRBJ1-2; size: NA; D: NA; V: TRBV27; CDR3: CASSSYNRGPNYGYTF; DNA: TGTGCCAGCAGTTCTTATAATCGGGGGCCTAACTATGGCTACACCTTC
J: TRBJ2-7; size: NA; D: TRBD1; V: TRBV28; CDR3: CASKVGTGSILRSYEQYF; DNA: TGTGCCAGCAAGGTCGGGACAGGGTCTATCCTACGCTCCTACGAGCAGTACTTC
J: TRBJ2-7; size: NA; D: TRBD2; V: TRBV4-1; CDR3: CASSQEWTRVDYEQYF; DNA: TGCGCCAGCAGCCAGGAATGGACTAGGGTTGATTACGAGCAGTACTTC
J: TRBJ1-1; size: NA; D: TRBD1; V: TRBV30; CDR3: CAWRGGQKAFF; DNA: TGTGCCTGGAGGGGGGGACAGAAAGCTTTCTTT
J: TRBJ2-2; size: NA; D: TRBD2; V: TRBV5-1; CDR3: CASSPMRKGLAANTGELFF; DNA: TGCGCCAGCAGCCCGATGAGGAAAGGACTAGCGGCGAACACCGGGGAGCTGTTTTTT
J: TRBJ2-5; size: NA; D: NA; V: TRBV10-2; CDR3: CASSEGGTSGETQYF; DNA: TGCGCCAGCAGTGAGGGGGGGACTTCGGGAGAGACCCAGTACTTC
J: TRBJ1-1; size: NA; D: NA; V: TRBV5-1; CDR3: CASSLDAGMVTEAFF; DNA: TGCGCCAGCAGCTTGGACGCAGGGATGGTCACTGAAGCTTTCTTT
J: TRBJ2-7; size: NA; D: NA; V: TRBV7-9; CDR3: CASSSTGTGHEQYF; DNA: TGTGCCAGCAGCTCCACCGGGACGGGCCACGAGCAGTACTTC
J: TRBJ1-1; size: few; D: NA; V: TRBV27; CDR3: CASRPGQLWDEAFF; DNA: TGTGCCAGCAGACCGGGACAACTTTGGGATGAAGCTTTCTTT
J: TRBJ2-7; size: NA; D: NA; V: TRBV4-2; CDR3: CASSQAGYEQYF; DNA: TGTGCCAGCAGCCAAGCCGGGTACGAGCAGTACTTC
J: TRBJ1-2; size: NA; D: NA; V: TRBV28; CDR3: CASSPLRNYGYTF; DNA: TGTGCCAGCAGTCCTCTCAGGAACTATGGCTACACCTTC
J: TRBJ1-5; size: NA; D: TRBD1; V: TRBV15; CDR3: CATSRTGVNQPQHF; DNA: TGTGCCACCAGCAGGACAGGGGTAAATCAGCCCCAGCATTTT
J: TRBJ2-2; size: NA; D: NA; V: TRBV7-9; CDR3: CASSQHANTGELFF; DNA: TGTGCCAGCAGCCAACACGCGAACACCGGGGAGCTGTTTTTT
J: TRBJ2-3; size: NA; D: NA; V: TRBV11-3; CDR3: CASSPLLSSGPSTDTQYF; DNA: TGTGCCAGCAGCCCCCTTTTAAGCTCGGGCCCAAGCACAGATACGCAGTATTTT
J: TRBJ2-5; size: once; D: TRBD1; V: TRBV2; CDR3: CASSLGQGRLMETQYF; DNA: TGTGCCAGCAGTCTTGGACAGGGACGACTTATGGAGACCCAGTACTTC
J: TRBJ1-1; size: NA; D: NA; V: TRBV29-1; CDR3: CSASTVNTEAFF; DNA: TGCAGCGCTTCGACGGTGAACACTGAAGCTTTCTTT
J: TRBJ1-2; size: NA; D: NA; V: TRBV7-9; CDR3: CASSLPGVETGKDGYTF; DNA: TGTGCCAGCAGCTTACCCGGCGTGGAAACAGGGAAGGATGGCTACACCTTC
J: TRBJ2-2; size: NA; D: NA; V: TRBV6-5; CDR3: CASNRDPLTGELFF; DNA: TGTGCCAGCAACAGGGACCCCCTCACCGGGGAGCTGTTTTTT
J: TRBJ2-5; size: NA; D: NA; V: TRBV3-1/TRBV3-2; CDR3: CASSQRSGYETQYF; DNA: TGTGCCAGCAGCCAAAGGTCGGGGTATGAGACCCAGTACTTC
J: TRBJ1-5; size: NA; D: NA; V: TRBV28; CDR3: CASNQQDQPQHF; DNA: TGTGCCAGCAACCAACAGGATCAGCCCCAGCATTTT
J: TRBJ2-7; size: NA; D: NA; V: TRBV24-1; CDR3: CATSDATAGEQYF; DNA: TGTGCCACCAGTGACGCTACCGCGGGGGAGCAGTACTTC
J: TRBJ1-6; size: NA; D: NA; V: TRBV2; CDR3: CASSDGRPLLEDNSPLHF; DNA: TGTGCCAGCAGTGATGGGCGACCCTTACTTGAGGATAATTCACCCCTCCACTTT
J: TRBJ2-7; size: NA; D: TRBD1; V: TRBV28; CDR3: CASSPRDREYEQYF; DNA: TGTGCCAGCAGTCCCCGGGACAGGGAGTACGAGCAGTACTTC
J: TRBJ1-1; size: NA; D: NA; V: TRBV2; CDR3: CASSDIGGLTEAFF; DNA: TGTGCCAGCAGTGATATAGGGGGTTTGACTGAAGCTTTCTTT
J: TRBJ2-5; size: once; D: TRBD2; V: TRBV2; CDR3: CASVLAGVYGETQYF; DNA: TGTGCCAGCGTACTAGCGGGTGTTTATGGAGAGACCCAGTACTTC
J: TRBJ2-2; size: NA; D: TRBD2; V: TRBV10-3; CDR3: CAISDISGRVYTGELFF; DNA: TGTGCCATCAGTGATATTAGCGGGAGGGTGTACACCGGGGAGCTGTTTTTT
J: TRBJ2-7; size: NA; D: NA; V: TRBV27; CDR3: CASSLSRGSYEQYF; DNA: TGTGCCAGCAGTTTATCGCGGGGATCCTACGAGCAGTACTTC
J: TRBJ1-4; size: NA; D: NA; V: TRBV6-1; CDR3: CASSEVAGVGEKLFF; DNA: TGTGCCAGCAGTGAAGTTGCAGGAGTGGGTGAAAAACTGTTTTTT
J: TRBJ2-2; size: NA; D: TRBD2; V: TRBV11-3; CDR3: CASRGASGVNTGELFF; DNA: TGTGCCAGCAGAGGTGCTAGCGGGGTGAACACCGGGGAGCTGTTTTTT
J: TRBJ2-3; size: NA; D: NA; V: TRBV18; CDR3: CASSPPGIDTQYF; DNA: TGTGCCAGCTCACCACCGGGAATAGATACGCAGTATTTT
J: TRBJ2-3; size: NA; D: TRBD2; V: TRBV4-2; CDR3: CASSPQTSGGSTDTQYF; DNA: TGTGCCAGCAGCCCCCAGACTAGCGGGGGGAGCACAGATACGCAGTATTTT
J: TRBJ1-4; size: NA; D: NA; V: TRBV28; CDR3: CASSSNIYRTANEKLFF; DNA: TGTGCCAGCAGTTCCAATATTTACCGGACAGCTAATGAAAAACTGTTTTTT
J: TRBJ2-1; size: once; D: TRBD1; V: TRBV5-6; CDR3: CASSKTGGHNEQFF; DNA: TGTGCCAGCAGCAAGACAGGGGGCCACAATGAGCAGTTCTTC
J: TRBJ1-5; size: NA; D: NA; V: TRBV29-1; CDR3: CSVEYGRAQHF; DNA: TGCAGCGTTGAATACGGGAGGGCCCAGCATTTT
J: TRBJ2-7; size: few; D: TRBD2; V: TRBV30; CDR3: CAWRKPAGTSYEQYF; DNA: TGTGCCTGGAGGAAACCAGCGGGAACCTCTTACGAGCAGTACTTC
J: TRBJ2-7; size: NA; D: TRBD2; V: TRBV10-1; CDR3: CASSDGTSDDEQYF; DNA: TGCGCCAGCAGTGATGGGACTAGCGATGACGAGCAGTACTTC
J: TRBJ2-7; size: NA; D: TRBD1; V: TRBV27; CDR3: CASSLLGTGTSYEQYF; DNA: TGTGCCAGCAGTTTATTAGGGACAGGGACCTCCTACGAGCAGTACTTC
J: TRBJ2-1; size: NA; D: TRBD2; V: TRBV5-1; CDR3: CASSLTPGTTNEQFF; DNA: TGCGCCAGCAGCTTGACCCCCGGGACTACCAATGAGCAGTTCTTC
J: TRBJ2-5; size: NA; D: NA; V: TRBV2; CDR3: CASSVMETQYF; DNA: TGTGCCAGCAGTGTTATGGAGACCCAGTACTTC
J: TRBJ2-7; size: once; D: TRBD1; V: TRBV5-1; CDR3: CASSSGRSGQGPYEQYF; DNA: TGCGCCAGCAGCTCCGGACGGTCAGGACAGGGTCCCTACGAGCAGTACTTC
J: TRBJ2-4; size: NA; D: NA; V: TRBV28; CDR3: CASSSLKSLAKNIQYF; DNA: TGTGCCAGCAGTTCCCTCAAAAGTCTAGCCAAAAACATTCAGTACTTC
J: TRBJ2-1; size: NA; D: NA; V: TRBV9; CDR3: CASSSRWNEQFF; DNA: TGTGCCAGCAGCTCACGATGGAATGAGCAGTTCTTC
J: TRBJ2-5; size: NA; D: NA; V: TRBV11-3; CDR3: CASSSGAKAQYF; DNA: TGTGCCAGCAGCTCAGGGGCTAAGGCCCAGTACTTC
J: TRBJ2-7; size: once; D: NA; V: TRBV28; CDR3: CATRTDIYEQYF; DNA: TGTGCCACCCGGACCGATATCTACGAGCAGTACTTC
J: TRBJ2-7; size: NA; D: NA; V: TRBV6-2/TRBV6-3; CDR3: CASSYGLQYEQYF; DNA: TGTGCCAGCAGTTACGGACTACAGTACGAGCAGTACTTC
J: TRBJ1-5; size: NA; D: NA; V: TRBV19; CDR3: CASSIEGHQPQHF; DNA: TGTGCCAGTAGTATAGAGGGACACCAGCCCCAGCATTTT
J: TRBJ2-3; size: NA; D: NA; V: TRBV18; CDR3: CASSPPGFPGRTSTDTQYF; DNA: TGTGCCAGCTCACCACCCGGATTTCCAGGCAGGACTAGCACAGATACGCAGTATTTT
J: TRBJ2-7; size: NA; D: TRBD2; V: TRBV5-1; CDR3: CASSPASQREVGEQYF; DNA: TGCGCCAGCAGCCCCGCTTCTCAACGGGAGGTTGGCGAGCAGTACTTC